This passage covers 19 T cell receptor beta chains from one sample sequenced in a study of a mutant IDH1 vaccine in newly diagnosed glioma (dated by TCRdb to about 2021). Library prep was done by the immunoSEQ multiplex PCR assay. Held by TCRdb, this immuneACCESS table contains in-frame sequences only and omits some clones. Under half of the omission traces to an unresolved V gene where checked; the cause of the rest is unknown. In this sample the table shows roughly 42,000 clones, 70% to 90% of which occur a single time. The top ten hold over 1.5% of the sample. The time point label on this specimen signifies: week 5, during vaccination. Each vaccine dose was 300 ug of a 20-mer mutant IDH1 peptide in Montanide, given subcutaneously with topical imiquimod. No antigens are known for them. The sequencing here drew on PBMCs, taken from a glioma patient whose treatment included an IDH1 peptide vaccine. The receptors were sampled from a man in his forties with glioma.

The CDR3 sequence is CASSSFPIGGQGTEAFF. CDR3 in DNA: TGTGCCAGCAGCTCCTTCCCCATTGGGGGACAGGGCACTGAAGCTTTCTTT. This sequence joins TRBV11-2 and TRBJ1-1, with 9 positions matching TRBD1. The CDR3 loop spans 17 amino acids. J gave up 4 bases and V 4 bases, and 13 bases lay outside the gene matches. Germline V gene sequence: CDR1 SGHAT, CDR2 FQNNGV.

This clone occurred once. V usage is TRBV11-3 and J usage is TRBJ2-7; possibly TRBD2 for D (6 bases). The germline V and J ends were trimmed by 5 bases and 5 bases, with 10 bases remaining between them. The germline V gene has CDR1 SGHNT and CDR2 YENEEA. This CDR3 comprises 12 residues. The CDR3 DNA reads TGTGCCAGCAGCATCACTAGCAACGAGCAGTACTTC. Translated: CASSITSNEQYF.

This chain joins TRBV7-9 and TRBJ2-3; a possible D gene is TRBD1 (7 bases). The CDR3 covers 17 residues. CDR1 SEHNR and CDR2 FQNEAQ come from the germline V gene (reference sequence). V lost 5 bases and J 4 bases, leaving 22 bases between the germline ends. The chain's CDR3 is CASSQTRGGAGPDTQYF. CDR3 coding DNA: TGTGCCAGCAGCCAAACAAGAGGGGGCGCGGGGCCAGATACGCAGTATTTT.

This clone was counted a few times. This chain joins TRBV27 and TRBJ2-2, with 7 bases fitting TRBD2. Germline CDR1 reads MNHEY; CDR2 reads SMNVEV (reference sequence). The V segment lost 2 bases and the J segment 4 bases; nucleotides outside the gene matches: 4. The CDR3 totals 15 residues. The CDR3 DNA reads TGTGCCAGCAGTTTAGAACTAGCGACCACCGGGGAGCTGTTTTTT. It codes for CASSLELATTGELFF.

The V call is TRBV6-5, the J call TRBJ2-2; 13 nucleotides agree with TRBD2. The CDR3 contains 15 residues. CDR1 MNHEY and CDR2 SVGAGI come from the germline V gene. The ends lost 6 bases at V and 6 bases at J; junction bases unmatched: 4. DNA for the CDR3: TGTGCCAGCAGCCGAGGACTAGCGGGAGCCGGGGAGCTGTTTTTT. It translates to CASSRGLAGAGELFF.

J is TRBJ2-5 and V is TRBV10-3; 11 bases are a match to TRBD2. The J call is in doubt because the DNA end fits TRBJ2-7 better. Germline V gene data show CDR1 as ENHRY and CDR2 as SYGVKD. The CDR3 is made up of 15 amino acids. The CDR3 nucleotides read TGTGCCATCAGGGATACTAGCGGGAGTAGTAACGAGCAGTACTTC. Its protein product is CAIRDTSGSSNEQYF.

On this clone: Other DNA sequences of this sample code for an identical CDR3. The chain recombines TRBV5-1 with TRBJ1-2, with D possibly TRBD1 on 5 matching bases. In germline, CDR1 is SGHRS, CDR2 YFSETQ. The CDR3 spans 14 residues. V was cut by 0 bases and J by 4 bases, with 10 bases left in between. The CDR3 region has the DNA TGCGCCAGCAGCTTGGGGCAGGGAAGCTATGGCTACACCTTC. It is translated as CASSLGQGSYGYTF.

The chain couples TRBV2 to TRBJ2-7, with D unresolved. V was cut by 3 bases and J by 0 bases, with 6 bases left in between. The CDR3 has 13 amino acids. Germline V gives CDR1 SNHLY, CDR2 FYNNEI. In DNA form, the CDR3 reads TGTGCCAGCAGTGAGATTCCCTCCTACGAGCAGTACTTC. It yields the protein CASSEIPSYEQYF.

The CDR3 sequence is CASRWGAEQYF. The DNA for the CDR3 is TGTGCCAGCCGCTGGGGGGCAGAGCAGTACTTC. The gene calls are TRBV7-9 and TRBJ2-7; the D gene could be TRBD1 or TRBD2 (6 bases each). The CDR3 has 11 amino acids. The germline V and J ends were trimmed by 8 bases and 7 bases, with 12 bases remaining between them. Germline CDR1 and CDR2: SEHNR and FQNEAQ (reference sequence).

The chain joins TRBV28 to TRBJ1-2; no reliable D call. Trimming shortened V by 10 bases and J by 4 bases, and 13 bases separated the two germline ends. Germline V gene data show CDR1 as MDHEN and CDR2 as SYDVKM. CDR3 length: 12 residues. The CDR3 loop reads CAIKRASYGYTF. CDR3 coding DNA: TGTGCCATAAAAAGGGCGAGCTATGGCTACACCTTC.

The chain is built from TRBV7-2 and TRBJ2-5; no clear D. Per germline, CDR1 SGHTA and CDR2 FQGNSA. V was cut by 5 bases and J by 9 bases, with 10 bases left in between. This CDR3 is built from 11 residues. CDR3 nucleotides: TGTGCCAGCAGCCCTTTAGGGCCCCAGTACTTC. Its translation: CASSPLGPQYF.

This sequence joins TRBV19 and TRBJ1-1; no firm D call. Germline-derived CDR1 and CDR2 are LNHDA and SQIVND (reference sequence). V was clipped by 8 bases and J by 0 bases, with 10 bases between them. The CDR3 length is 13 residues. This chain's CDR3 is CASGLGMNTEAFF. The CDR3 bases are TGTGCCAGTGGGCTGGGGATGAACACTGAAGCTTTCTTT.

This clone appeared a few times. The rearrangement links TRBV11-3 to TRBJ2-5; a weak D match, TRBD2 (6 bases). The germline CDR1 and CDR2 sequences are SGHNT and YENEEA. CDR3 length equals 15 residues. Trimming took off 1 base at V and 4 bases at J, with 13 bases between the two ends. As DNA, the CDR3 is TGTGCCAGCAGCTTAGCCGGGAGAGGTTCAGAGACCCAGTACTTC. Translated: CASSLAGRGSETQYF.

The chain combines TRBV27 with TRBJ1-5; 11 bases line up with TRBD1. With V trimmed by 6 bases and J by 4 bases, 8 bases remained unmatched. CDR3 size: 16 residues. The germline gives CDR1 MNHEY, CDR2 SMNVEV (reference sequence). This CDR3 is CASSGTGGPGNQPQHF. The CDR3 DNA follows: TGTGCCAGCAGCGGGACAGGGGGGCCAGGTAATCAGCCCCAGCATTTT.

The chain employs TRBV18 and TRBJ2-5; D possibly corresponds to TRBD2 (5 bases). V gave up 6 bases and J gave up 5 bases, with 13 bases separating them. The CDR3 runs to 13 residues. The germline V gene has CDR1 KGHSH and CDR2 LQKENI. This CDR3 is CASSPSREETQYF. The CDR3 nucleotides read TGTGCCAGCTCGCCTTCTAGGGAGGAGACCCAGTACTTC.

The chain couples TRBV6-1 to TRBJ2-7, with D perhaps given as TRBD1 or TRBD2 (5 bases each). The germline CDR1 and CDR2 sequences are MNHNS and SASEGT. The V gene lost 6 bases and the J gene lost 3 bases, with 12 bases spanning the gap. CDR3 length: 13 amino acids. The CDR3 DNA reads TGTGCCAGCAGCCGGGACCGGTACTACGAGCAGTACTTC. It encodes CASSRDRYYEQYF.

Here the CDR3 DNA reads TGCAGCGACCGAAGAGGCGGGAGTTTAGATACGCAGTATTTT. This codes for CSDRRGGSLDTQYF. The gene calls are TRBV29-1 and TRBJ2-3, with 7 bases aligning to TRBD2. CDR3 length: 14 residues. Germline V gene lookup returns CDR1 SQVTM and CDR2 ANQGSEA. Losses at the gene ends were 7 bases for V and 5 bases for J; bases not matched to a gene: 12.

This CDR3 reads CASSPLSGSSYEQYF. CDR3 bases: TGTGCCAGTAGTCCCCTCAGCGGGAGCTCCTACGAGCAGTACTTC. This sequence joins TRBV19 and TRBJ2-7; 8 nucleotides align to TRBD2. The trim removed 5 bases at V and 0 bases at J, leaving 6 bases unmatched. Germline V lookup: CDR1 LNHDA, CDR2 SQIVND (reference sequence). This CDR3 is built from 15 residues.

The chain employs TRBV6-1 and TRBJ2-7; D may be TRBD1 (7 bases). There are 15 residues in the CDR3. The germline CDR1 and CDR2 sequences are MNHNS and SASEGT. V was trimmed by 6 bases and J by 7 bases, leaving 22 bases between them. This CDR3 reads CASSQGGRGAGEQYF. DNA for the CDR3: TGTGCCAGCAGCCAGGGGGGCAGGGGGGCAGGAGAGCAGTACTTC.